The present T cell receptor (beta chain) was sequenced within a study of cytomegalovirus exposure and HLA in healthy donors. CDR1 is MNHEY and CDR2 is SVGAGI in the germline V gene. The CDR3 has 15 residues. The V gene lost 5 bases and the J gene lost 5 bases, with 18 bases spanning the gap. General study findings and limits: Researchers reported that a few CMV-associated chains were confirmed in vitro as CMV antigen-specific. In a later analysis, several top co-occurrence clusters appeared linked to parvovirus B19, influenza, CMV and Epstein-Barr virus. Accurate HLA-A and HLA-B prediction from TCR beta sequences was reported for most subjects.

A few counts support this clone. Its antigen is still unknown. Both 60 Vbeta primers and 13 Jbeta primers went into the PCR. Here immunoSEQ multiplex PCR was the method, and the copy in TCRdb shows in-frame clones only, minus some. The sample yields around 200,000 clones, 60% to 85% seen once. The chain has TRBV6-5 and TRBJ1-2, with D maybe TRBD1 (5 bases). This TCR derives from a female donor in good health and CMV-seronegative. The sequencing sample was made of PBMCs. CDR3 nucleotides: TGTGCCAGCAGTGTGCGTGCCGACAGCAAGTATGGCTACACCTTC. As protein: CASSVRADSKYGYTF.